This is a list of T cell receptor beta chains from one sample in a study of T cell changes during pregnancy in multiple sclerosis. The method was immunoSEQ multiplex PCR; TCRdb's version includes in-frame clones alone and lacks a portion of them. The data contain roughly 97,000 clones, less than 95% of them singletons. Here the sequenced sample was peripheral blood, taken in the second trimester of pregnancy. The receptors were gathered from a female donor in good health, enrolled as a control in a pregnancy study. The CDR3 runs from the conserved cysteine through the conserved F or W. The D gene is left open where the match is weak. Part of the rows lack a size; the others show once, few, many or a class for expanded clones.

j_call d_call clone_size v_call cdr3_nt cdr3_aa
TRBJ2-3 . . TRBV15 TGTGCCACCAGCAGAGATCTGCGGGGAAGTACAGATACGCAGTATTTT CATSRDLRGSTDTQYF
TRBJ2-5 . . TRBV20-1 TGCAGTGCTAGAGGTGGGGAGCCCCAGTACTTC CSARGGEPQYF
TRBJ2-5 . once TRBV18 TGTGCCAGCTCACCGGCGGACAGCCCAGGCTGGGAGACCCAGTACTTC CASSPADSPGWETQYF
TRBJ1-1 . . TRBV28 TGTGCCAGCAGTTTCCCACTGGGGGCGAACACTGAAGCTTTCTTT CASSFPLGANTEAFF
TRBJ2-5 TRBD2 . TRBV4-1 TGCGCCAGCAGCCAAGACGGCAGCGGGGGGGTAAGAGAGACCCAGTACTTC CASSQDGSGGVRETQYF
TRBJ2-5 TRBD1 once TRBV13 TGTGCCAGCAGCGCCCGAGACAGGGGTACGCGGGAGACCCAGTACTTC CASSARDRGTRETQYF
TRBJ2-5 . . TRBV7-6 TGTGCCAGCGGCTTAGGCCAGGGCAGGATGGAGACCCAGTACTTC CASGLGQGRMETQYF
TRBJ2-5 TRBD2 . TRBV9 TGTGCCAGCAGCCTTACTAGCGGGGGGGCCGTTGAGACCCAGTACTTC CASSLTSGGAVETQYF
TRBJ1-1 . . TRBV23-1 TGCGCCAGCAGTCATATTACAGGGTTGAACACTGAAGCTTTCTTT CASSHITGLNTEAFF
TRBJ2-5 . . TRBV7-9 TGTGCCAGCAGCTTGACCGGGACTCTTGAAGAGACCCAGTACTTC CASSLTGTLEETQYF
TRBJ1-4 . . TRBV30 TGTGCCTGCCTAGACAGATCAACTAATGAAAAACTGTTTTTT CACLDRSTNEKLFF
TRBJ2-1 . . TRBV19 TGTGCCAGTATGGGACCCACAGGGTTGGGTGAGCAGTTCTTC CASMGPTGLGEQFF
TRBJ2-5 . few TRBV20-1 TGCAGTGCATCGGGTCAGGAGACCCAGTACTTC CSASGQETQYF
TRBJ2-7 TRBD1 . TRBV6-5 TGTGCCAGCAGGCGGATCCGGGACAGGGGGCTCGAGCAGTACTTC CASRRIRDRGLEQYF
TRBJ1-1 . . TRBV19 TGTGCCAGTAGTATCATTACTGACTGGAACACTGAAGCTTTCTTT CASSIITDWNTEAFF
TRBJ1-5 . . TRBV11-2 TGTGCCAGCAGCTACAACAGGGATCAGCCCCAGCATTTT CASSYNRDQPQHF
TRBJ2-1 . . TRBV7-2 TGTGCCAGCAGCTTAGGAGGGTTTTACAATGAGCAGTTCTTC CASSLGGFYNEQFF
TRBJ2-3 TRBD2 . TRBV7-2 TGTGCCAGCAGCTTAGGGGGACTAGCGGGAGGAGATACGCAGTATTTT CASSLGGLAGGDTQYF
TRBJ2-7 . . TRBV20-1 TGCAGTGCTAGTAGTTGGGGACACCAGTACTTC CSASSWGHQYF
TRBJ2-7 TRBD1 . TRBV28 TGTGCCAGCAGTTTGGGGACAGGGAATCCCTACGAGCAGTACTTC CASSLGTGNPYEQYF
TRBJ1-5 . few TRBV7-2 TGTGCCAGCAGCCAGAATAGCAATCAGCCCCAGCATTTT CASSQNSNQPQHF
TRBJ1-2 . . TRBV28 TGTGCCAGCAGACCGGCAGGGGCTGCCTATGGCTACACCTTC CASRPAGAAYGYTF
TRBJ1-1 TRBD1 . TRBV5-1 TGCGCCAGCAGCCCCCAGGGGGCTACCCTACTGTCCACTGAAGCTTTCTTT CASSPQGATLLSTEAFF
TRBJ1-1 . once TRBV27 TGTGCCAGCAGTCCTTACTCGGGGACTGAAGCTTTCTTT CASSPYSGTEAFF
TRBJ1-4 . . TRBV18 TGTGCCAGCTCGCTAGGAGCAACTAATGAAAAACTGTTTTTT CASSLGATNEKLFF
TRBJ2-1 TRBD1 . TRBV6-1 TGTGCCAGCAGTGTTACCGGGACAGGGGTCGATGAGCAGTTCTTC CASSVTGTGVDEQFF
TRBJ1-2 . . TRBV6-4 TGTGCCAGCAACGGTGGGGAGCCGGATACTAACTATGGCTACACCTTC CASNGGEPDTNYGYTF
TRBJ1-5 . . TRBV28 TGTGCCAGCAGTCCCCCCGGGGGAGAGCCCCAGCATTTT CASSPPGGEPQHF
TRBJ2-4 TRBD2 once TRBV14 TGTGCCAGCAGCCAAGTAATCGTGGGACTAGCGGGGTCCAAAAACATTCAGTACTTC CASSQVIVGLAGSKNIQYF
TRBJ2-1 . . TRBV2 TGTGCCAGCAGTGAAATCAGATCAGACTACAATGAGCAGTTCTTC CASSEIRSDYNEQFF
TRBJ1-1 . . TRBV7-8 TGTGCCAGCAGCTTAAAGGGAGCCGCCTACACTGAAGCTTTCTTT CASSLKGAAYTEAFF
TRBJ2-5 TRBD1 . TRBV7-7 TGTGCCAGCAGCCCTATGGTTGGGACAGGCGGGGAGACCCAGTACTTC CASSPMVGTGGETQYF
TRBJ2-1 TRBD1 . TRBV23-1 TGCGCCACGGACAGGGTTTCGAATGAGCAGTTCTTC CATDRVSNEQFF
TRBJ1-2 . . TRBV5-4 TGTGCCAGCAGCTTGGCTCTGGCAGGTCCATATGGCTACACCTTC CASSLALAGPYGYTF
TRBJ2-5 . . TRBV4-3 TGCGCCAGCAGCCAAGTTCTCCCCGTGGGGCGGTCCCAAGAGACCCAGTACTTC CASSQVLPVGRSQETQYF
TRBJ2-1 TRBD1 once TRBV28 TGTGCCAGCAGGCCTCCCACAGGGGCCACCTACAATGAGCAGTTCTTC CASRPPTGATYNEQFF
TRBJ2-7 . . TRBV5-6 TGTGCCAGCAGCTTCAGAGTGGAGGAGCAGTACTTC CASSFRVEEQYF
TRBJ2-1 . . TRBV7-2 TGTGCCAGCAGCCTCAGTCGGGGGAATAATGAGCAGTTCTTC CASSLSRGNNEQFF
TRBJ1-1 . . TRBV7-9 TGTGCCAGCAGCTTAGGGGCCGGTTGGAACACTGAAGCTTTCTTT CASSLGAGWNTEAFF
TRBJ2-1 . . TRBV5-6 TGTGCCAGCAGCTTTGCATCTGTGTCGGTCGACAATGAGCAGTTCTTC CASSFASVSVDNEQFF
TRBJ1-5 . . TRBV7-2 TGTGCCAGCAGCTTAGCCCAGGGTGTTGCTCAGCCCCAGCATTTT CASSLAQGVAQPQHF
TRBJ2-1 TRBD2 . TRBV2 TGTGCCAGCATCCCCCTCCGGACTAGCGGGAGGGCCGGCGGTCACAATGAGCAGTTCTTC CASIPLRTSGRAGGHNEQFF
TRBJ2-5 . . TRBV14 TGTGCCAGCAGCCAAGTACAGAGCCAAGAGACCCAGTACTTC CASSQVQSQETQYF
TRBJ2-1 . . TRBV6-6 TGTGCCAGCAGTTACTCGCGCCAGACCGGAGATGAGCAGTTCTTC CASSYSRQTGDEQFF
TRBJ2-2 . . TRBV7-9 TGTGCCAGCAGCTTAATCTACAGGACCGGGGAGCTGTTTTTT CASSLIYRTGELFF
TRBJ2-7 . . TRBV18 TGTGCCAGCTCACCTTACAGGGAGAACTCCTACGAGCAGTACTTC CASSPYRENSYEQYF
TRBJ2-3 TRBD2 . TRBV28 TGTGCCAGCAGTGAGAATGGCGGGAGGAGGGGTCTAGATACGCAGTATTTT CASSENGGRRGLDTQYF
TRBJ1-1 . . TRBV18 TGTGCCAGCTCACCAGACCAGGGAATTGGCACTGAAGCTTTCTTT CASSPDQGIGTEAFF
TRBJ1-1 . . TRBV30 TGTGCCTGGACCTCTGGAGGGGAGCAGGGAGCTTTCTTT CAWTSGGEQGAFF
TRBJ1-4 . . TRBV5-1 TGCGCCAGCAGCTCCTCCAGGGCCTCAAATGAAAAACTGTTTTTT CASSSSRASNEKLFF
TRBJ1-6 TRBD1 . TRBV11-2 TGTGCCAGCTCCCGACAGGGGACGCCCCTTAATTCACCCCTCCACTTT CASSRQGTPLNSPLHF
TRBJ2-6 . few TRBV4-2 TGTGCCAGCCGGACAGATCCTACCTCTGGGGCCAACGTCCTGACTTTC CASRTDPTSGANVLTF
TRBJ1-2 TRBD1 . TRBV11-2 TGTGCCAGCAGCTTGACAGGGGCATATGGCTACACCTTC CASSLTGAYGYTF